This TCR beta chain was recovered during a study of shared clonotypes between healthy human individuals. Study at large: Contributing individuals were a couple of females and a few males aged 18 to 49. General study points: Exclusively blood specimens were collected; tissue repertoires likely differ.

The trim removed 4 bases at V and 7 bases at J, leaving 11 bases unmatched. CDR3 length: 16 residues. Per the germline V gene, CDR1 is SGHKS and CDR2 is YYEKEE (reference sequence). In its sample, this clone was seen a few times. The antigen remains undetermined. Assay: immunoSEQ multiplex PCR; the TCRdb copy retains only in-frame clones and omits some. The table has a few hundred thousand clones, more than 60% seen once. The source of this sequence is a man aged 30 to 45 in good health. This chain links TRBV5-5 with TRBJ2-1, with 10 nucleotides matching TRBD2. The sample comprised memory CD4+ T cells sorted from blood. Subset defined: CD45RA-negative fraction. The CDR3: CASSRGLAGVGNEQFF. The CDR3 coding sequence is TGTGCCAGCAGCCGGGGCCTAGCGGGAGTGGGGAATGAGCAGTTCTTC.